This T cell receptor (beta chain) emerged from a study of control samples from healthy donors and cancer patients. There are 14 residues in the CDR3. Per the germline V gene, CDR1 is SGHRS and CDR2 is YFSETQ. V was trimmed by 6 bases and J by 4 bases, leaving 14 bases between them. The method was immunoSEQ multiplex PCR; TCRdb's version includes in-frame clones alone and lacks a portion of them. The data contain over 100,000 clones, around 89% of them singletons. This TCR derives from a woman aged 45-59 years in good health. The chain is built from TRBV5-1 and TRBJ2-1, with D possibly being TRBD2 (7 bases). Material: blood. The CDR3 is CASTTQGLYNEQFF. In DNA, the CDR3 is TGCGCCAGCACCACACAGGGACTATACAATGAGCAGTTCTTC. Using reference TRBV5-1 and TRBJ2-1 for the parts outside the CDR3, the full variable domain is KAGVTQTPRYLIKTRGQQVTLSCSPISGHRSVSWYQQTPGQGLQFLFEYFSETQRNKGNFPGRFSGRQFSNSRSEMNVSTLELGDSALYLCASTTQGLYNEQFFGPGTRLTVL.